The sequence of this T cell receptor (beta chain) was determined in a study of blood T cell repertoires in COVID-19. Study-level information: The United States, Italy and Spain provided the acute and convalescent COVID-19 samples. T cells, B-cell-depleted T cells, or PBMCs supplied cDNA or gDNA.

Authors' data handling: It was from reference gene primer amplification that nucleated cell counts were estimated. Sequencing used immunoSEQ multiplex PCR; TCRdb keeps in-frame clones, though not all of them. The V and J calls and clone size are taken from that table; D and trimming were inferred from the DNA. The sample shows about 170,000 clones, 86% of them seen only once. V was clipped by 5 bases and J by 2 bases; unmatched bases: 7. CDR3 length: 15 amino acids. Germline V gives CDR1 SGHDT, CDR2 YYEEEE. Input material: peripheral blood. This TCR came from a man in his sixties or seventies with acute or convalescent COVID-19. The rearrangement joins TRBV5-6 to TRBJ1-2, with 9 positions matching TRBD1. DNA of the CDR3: TGTGCCAGCAGTATTCCGGGACAGGGAAACTATGGCTACACCTTC. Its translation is CASSIPGQGNYGYTF.